These T cell receptor beta chains were read from a single sample in a study of cytomegalovirus exposure and HLA in healthy donors. Assay: immunoSEQ multiplex PCR; the TCRdb copy retains only in-frame clones and omits some. This sample has some 120,000 clones, with roughly 82% found just once. Sequencing was carried out using PBMCs. The origin of the receptors is a woman under 30 in good health and CMV-seropositive. CDR3s include the opening cysteine and the closing phenylalanine or tryptophan. D genes are given only for firm matches. Clone size is stated in some rows and not others, as once, few, many or a class when expanded.

TRBD2	TRBV10-3	-	TRBJ2-1	CAIKKGTSEYNEQFF	TGTGCCATCAAGAAAGGGACTAGCGAGTACAATGAGCAGTTCTTC
-	TRBV5-6	-	TRBJ2-3	CASSLGGGTDTQYF	TGTGCCAGCAGCTTGGGGGGGGGCACAGATACGCAGTATTTT
TRBD2	TRBV5-1	-	TRBJ2-3	CASSLGASGGTDTQYF	TGCGCCAGCAGCTTGGGTGCTAGCGGGGGCACAGATACGCAGTATTTT
TRBD1	TRBV5-5	-	TRBJ2-5	CASSISGTGTGETQYF	TGTGCCAGCAGCATTTCCGGGACAGGTACCGGGGAGACCCAGTACTTC
TRBD2	TRBV5-4	-	TRBJ2-1	CASSSGLAGSYNEQFF	TGTGCCAGCAGCTCGGGACTAGCGGGCTCCTACAATGAGCAGTTCTTC
TRBD1	TRBV7-3	once	TRBJ2-2	CASSRQGPGELFF	TGTGCCAGCAGCCGACAGGGACCCGGGGAGCTGTTTTTT
TRBD2	TRBV4-1	-	TRBJ2-1	CASSQGGTTDNEQFF	TGCGCCAGCAGCCAAGGGGGGACTACAGACAATGAGCAGTTCTTC
-	TRBV15	-	TRBJ2-3	CATSRGASTDTQYF	TGTGCCACCAGTCGGGGGGCGAGCACAGATACGCAGTATTTT
-	TRBV5-6	-	TRBJ2-5	CASRGVGETQYF	TGTGCCAGCAGAGGGGTAGGAGAGACCCAGTACTTC
TRBD1	TRBV13	-	TRBJ2-1	CASSLGQGVGEQFF	TGTGCCAGCAGCTTAGGGCAGGGGGTTGGGGAGCAGTTCTTC
-	TRBV7-9	-	TRBJ1-2	CASSGGTDYGYTF	TGTGCCAGCAGTGGCGGGACGGACTATGGCTACACCTTC
-	TRBV5-6	-	TRBJ2-7	CASSRPRDTYEQYF	TGTGCCAGCAGCCGCCCCCGGGACACCTACGAGCAGTACTTC
TRBD1	TRBV15	-	TRBJ1-2	CATSTRTGFNYGYTF	TGTGCCACCAGCACTCGGACAGGGTTTAACTATGGCTACACCTTC
-	TRBV29-1	-	TRBJ2-5	CSVEFGEETQYF	TGCAGCGTTGAATTCGGGGAGGAGACCCAGTACTTC
TRBD1	TRBV30	-	TRBJ1-2	CAGTPRQGVAYGYTF	TGTGCCGGCACCCCGCGACAGGGGGTAGCCTATGGCTACACCTTC
-	TRBV6-8	-	TRBJ1-1	CASSYSGGEGTEAFF	TGTGCCAGCAGTTACTCGGGGGGAGAGGGCACTGAAGCTTTCTTT
TRBD2	TRBV7-3	-	TRBJ2-1	CASSQAGLAGDEQFF	TGTGCCAGCAGCCAAGCGGGACTAGCGGGGGATGAGCAGTTCTTC
-	TRBV2	few	TRBJ1-4	CATTVVTGEKLFF	TGTGCCACCACGGTTGTTACAGGAGAAAAACTGTTTTTT
TRBD1	TRBV11-2	-	TRBJ1-6	CASSLDRSQGVHF	TGTGCCAGCAGCTTAGATCGATCGCAGGGGGTACACTTT